Following are 3 T cell receptor beta chains from one sample sequenced in a study of T cell clonality in common variable immunodeficiency (dated by TCRdb to between 2014 and 2017). Library method: the immunoSEQ multiplex PCR assay. As stored in TCRdb, this immuneACCESS dataset retains in-frame rearrangements with V and J assigned. A fraction of the clones does not appear; measured against another copy, unresolved V genes explain less than half of the discrepancy, and the remainder lacks a known reason. The sample has more than 30,000 clones on record, with no singletons. In total, the top ten clones hold around 3% of the sample. The sequenced sample consisted of peripheral blood mononuclear cells. The source is a person aged 18-69 years in good health.

This clone was recorded many times. Read data end 3 residues before the CDR3 end; the end is taken from the germline J gene. The V call is TRBV19, the J call TRBJ2-1; 8 positions match TRBD1. V lost 4 bases, J lost 4 bases, and 6 bases stayed unmatched. This CDR3 has 15 residues. Germline CDR1 LNHDA, CDR2 SQIVND (reference sequence). CDR3 loop: CASSTRDRQYNEQFF. The sequenced part of the CDR3 DNA is TGTGCCAGTAGTACCCGGGACAGGCAGTACAATGAG.

This clone has at least ten counts. Read sequence stops 3 residues before the CDR3 end, and the germline J gene provides the missing end. The rearrangement links TRBV5-1 to TRBJ1-4; D may be TRBD1 (5 bases). Trimming removed 0 bases at V and 3 bases at J, with 6 bases between. The germline gives CDR1 SGHRS, CDR2 YFSETQ. The CDR3 runs to 14 residues. CDR3 amino acids: CASSLAGSNEKLFF. The DNA read from the CDR3 is TGCGCCAGCAGCTTGGCAGGGTCTAATGAAAAA.

This clone showed up many times. The read stops 3 residues short of the end of the CDR3; the missing end is completed from the germline J gene. The chain employs TRBV5-6 and TRBJ2-3; 9 nucleotides match TRBD1. With V trimmed by 5 bases and J by 3 bases, 4 bases remained unmatched. Looked up from germline, CDR1 is SGHDT and CDR2 is YYEEEE. This CDR3 is built from 14 residues. The chain's CDR3 is CASRFDRGTDTQYF. CDR3 bases read: TGTGCCAGCAGATTTGACAGGGGGACAGATACG.